This TCR beta chain was sequenced for a study of shared clonotypes between healthy human individuals. The overall study: For every donor, three CD4 naive, three CD4 memory, two CD8 naive and one CD8 memory plates were used.

As to this clone: What it binds is unknown.

Notes on the study in general: The study drew on few donors, limiting represented genetic and exposure-history diversity.

V was trimmed by 3 bases and J by 1 base, leaving 7 bases between them. This CDR3 is built from 13 residues. Germline loops: CDR1 LNHDA, CDR2 SQIVND (reference sequence). CD8 cells regarded as naive lacked CD45RO, were positively chosen for CCR7, and omitted terminally differentiated effector memory CD45RA+ cells. Study processing details: ImmunoSEQ output held junction-only sequences without quality scores, so filtering differed. Clones were read by immunoSEQ multiplex PCR, and TCRdb kept only the in-frame ones, dropping some. For V, J and clone size, that table is used; D and trimming come from the DNA. The data show 560,000 or so clones, around 96% seen once.

V gene TRBV19 combines with J gene TRBJ2-7, with D hard to call. The sample was naive CD8+ T cells sorted from blood. This TCR was recovered from a woman in her 30s in good health. The CDR3 bases are TGTGCCAGTAGTATTGACCCGTCCTACGAGCAGTACTTC. This gives the protein CASSIDPSYEQYF. The full variable domain, with the rest looked up from reference TRBV19 and TRBJ2-7, is DGGITQSPKYLFRKEGQNVTLSCEQNLNHDAMYWYRQDPGQGLRLIYYSQIVNDFQKGDIAEGYSVSREKKESFPLTVTSAQKNPTAFYLCASSIDPSYEQYFGPGTRLTVT.